The source of this TCR beta chain is a study of shared clonotypes between healthy human individuals. Trimming cost V 5 bases and J 4 bases, with 26 bases left between them. The CDR3 totals 19 residues. Germline V gene lookup returns CDR1 MRHNA and CDR2 SNTAGT. Here immunoSEQ multiplex PCR was the method, and the copy in TCRdb shows in-frame clones only, minus some. The table records under 120,000 clones, approximately 70% of them present only once. Details on this clone: The antigen is undetermined.

Study results and limitations: Represented genetic and exposure-history diversity was restricted by having few donors.

Sample: memory CD8+ T cells sorted from blood. As to subset: CD45RO+ cells pooled with CCR7-negative TemRA cells. This TCR was sampled from a woman younger than 45 in good health. The V call is TRBV6-4, the J call TRBJ2-2, with D unresolved. In DNA, the CDR3 is TGTGCCAGCAGTTTAACACCGGGCGGATGGCCCTCTAGCACCGGGGAGCTGTTTTTT. Translated: CASSLTPGGWPSSTGELFF.